This paragraph covers one TCR beta chain sequence. The data were obtained in a study of TIL therapy for anti-PD-1-resistant metastatic lung cancer. Time point here: pre-treatment sample, taken before nivolumab and TIL therapy. Most excised metastases sampled were pleural nodules or supraclavicular lymph nodes. This CDR3 has 14 residues. The germline V and J ends were trimmed by 0 bases and 8 bases, with 11 bases remaining between them. CDR1 and CDR2 (germline): SGDLS, YYNGEE. The immunoSEQ assay was v3. Clones were sequenced by immunoSEQ multiplex PCR, and TCRdb holds only the in-frame ones, with some missing. The sample has more than 90,000 clones; less than 70% are singletons.

The chain is built from TRBV9 and TRBJ1-4; a weak D match, TRBD1 (6 bases). The clonotype comes from a person aged 25 to 85 with non-small cell lung cancer. The sample here was tumor tissue, taken at baseline. CDR3 coding DNA: TGTGCCAGCAGCGTAGAAGGGGGAGGAGAAAAACTGTTTTTT. It encodes CASSVEGGGEKLFF.